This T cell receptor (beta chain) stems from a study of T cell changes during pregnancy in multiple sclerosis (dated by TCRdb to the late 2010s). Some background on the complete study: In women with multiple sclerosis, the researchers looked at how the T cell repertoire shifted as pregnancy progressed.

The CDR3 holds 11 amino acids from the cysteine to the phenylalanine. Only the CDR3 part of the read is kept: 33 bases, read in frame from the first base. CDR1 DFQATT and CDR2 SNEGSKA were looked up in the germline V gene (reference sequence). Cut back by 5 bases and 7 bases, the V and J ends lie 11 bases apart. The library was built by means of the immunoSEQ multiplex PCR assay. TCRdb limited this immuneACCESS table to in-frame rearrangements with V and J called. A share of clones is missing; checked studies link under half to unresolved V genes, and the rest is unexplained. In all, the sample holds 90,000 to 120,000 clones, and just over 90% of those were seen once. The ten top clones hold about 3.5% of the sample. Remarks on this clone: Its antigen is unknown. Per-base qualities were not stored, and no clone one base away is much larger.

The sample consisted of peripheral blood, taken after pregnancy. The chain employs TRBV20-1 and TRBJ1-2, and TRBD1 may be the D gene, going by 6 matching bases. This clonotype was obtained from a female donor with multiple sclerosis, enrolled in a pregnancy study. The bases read TGCAGTGCTTGGGGGGGGGCTGGCTACACCTTC. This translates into CSAWGGAGYTF.